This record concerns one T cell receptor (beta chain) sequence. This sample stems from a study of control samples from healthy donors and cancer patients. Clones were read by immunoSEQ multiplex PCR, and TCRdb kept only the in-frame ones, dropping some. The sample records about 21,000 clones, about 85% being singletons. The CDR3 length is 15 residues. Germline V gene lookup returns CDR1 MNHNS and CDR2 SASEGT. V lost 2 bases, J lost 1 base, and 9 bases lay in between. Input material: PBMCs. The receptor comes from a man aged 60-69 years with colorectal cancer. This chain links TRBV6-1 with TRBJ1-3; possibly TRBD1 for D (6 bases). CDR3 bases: TGTGCCAGCAGTGAACAGGGGTTATCTGGAAACACCATATATTTT. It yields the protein CASSEQGLSGNTIYF.